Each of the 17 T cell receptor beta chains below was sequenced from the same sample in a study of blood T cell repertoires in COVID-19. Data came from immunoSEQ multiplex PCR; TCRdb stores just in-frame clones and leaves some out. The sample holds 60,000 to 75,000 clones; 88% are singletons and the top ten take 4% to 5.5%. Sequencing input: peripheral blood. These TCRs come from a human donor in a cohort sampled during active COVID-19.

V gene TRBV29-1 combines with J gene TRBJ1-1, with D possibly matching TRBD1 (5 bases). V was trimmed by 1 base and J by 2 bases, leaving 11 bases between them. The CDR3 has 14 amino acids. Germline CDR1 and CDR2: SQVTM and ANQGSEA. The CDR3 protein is CSVEVAGPNTEAFF. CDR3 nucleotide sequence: TGCAGCGTTGAAGTCGCAGGGCCCAACACTGAAGCTTTCTTT.

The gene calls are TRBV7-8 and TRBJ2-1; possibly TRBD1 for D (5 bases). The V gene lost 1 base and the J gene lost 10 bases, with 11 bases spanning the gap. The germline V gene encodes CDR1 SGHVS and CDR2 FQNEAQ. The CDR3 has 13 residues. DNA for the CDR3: TGTGCCAGCAGCTTAGACAGGTTGTGGGAGCAGTTCTTC. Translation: CASSLDRLWEQFF.

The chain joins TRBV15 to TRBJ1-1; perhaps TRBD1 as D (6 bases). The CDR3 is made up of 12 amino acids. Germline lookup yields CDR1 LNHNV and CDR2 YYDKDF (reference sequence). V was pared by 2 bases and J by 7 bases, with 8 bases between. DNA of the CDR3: TGTGCCACCAGCAGACAGGACAGTGAAGCTTTCTTT. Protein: CATSRQDSEAFF.

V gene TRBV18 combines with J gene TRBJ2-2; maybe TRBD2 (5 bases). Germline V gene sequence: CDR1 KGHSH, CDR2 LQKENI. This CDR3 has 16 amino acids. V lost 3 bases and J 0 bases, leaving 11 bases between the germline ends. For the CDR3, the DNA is TGTGCCAGCTCACCCTTCGGGGTACCGAACACCGGGGAGCTGTTTTTT. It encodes CASSPFGVPNTGELFF.

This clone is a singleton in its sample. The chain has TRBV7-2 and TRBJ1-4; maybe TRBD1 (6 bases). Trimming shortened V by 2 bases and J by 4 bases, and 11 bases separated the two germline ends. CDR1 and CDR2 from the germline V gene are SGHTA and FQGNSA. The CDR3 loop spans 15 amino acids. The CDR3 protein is CASSLFDRSNEKLFF. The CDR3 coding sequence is TGTGCCAGCAGCTTATTCGACAGGAGTAATGAAAAACTGTTTTTT.

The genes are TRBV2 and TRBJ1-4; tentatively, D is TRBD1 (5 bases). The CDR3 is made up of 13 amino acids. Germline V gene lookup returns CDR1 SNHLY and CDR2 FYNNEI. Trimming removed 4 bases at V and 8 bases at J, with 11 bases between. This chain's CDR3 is CASSGQGPEKLFF. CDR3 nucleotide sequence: TGTGCCAGCAGTGGGCAGGGCCCGGAAAAACTGTTTTTT.

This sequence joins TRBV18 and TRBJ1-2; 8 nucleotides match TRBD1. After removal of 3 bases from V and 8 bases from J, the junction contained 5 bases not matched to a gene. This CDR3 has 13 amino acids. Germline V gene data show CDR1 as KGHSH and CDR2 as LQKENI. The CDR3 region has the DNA TGTGCCAGCTCACCTGGACAGGGTGACGGCTACACCTTC. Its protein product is CASSPGQGDGYTF. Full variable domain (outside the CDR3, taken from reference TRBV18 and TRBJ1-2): NAGVMQNPRHLVRRRGQEARLRCSPMKGHSHVYWYRQLPEEGLKFMVYLQKENIIDESGMPKERFSAEFPKEGPSILRIQQVVRGDSAAYFCASSPGQGDGYTFGSGTRLTVV.

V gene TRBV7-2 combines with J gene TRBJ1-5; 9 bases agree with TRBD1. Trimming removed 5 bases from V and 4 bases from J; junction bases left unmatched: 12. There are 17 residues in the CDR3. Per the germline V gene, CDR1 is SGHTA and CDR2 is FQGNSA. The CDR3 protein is CASSPAPYRGRNQPQHF. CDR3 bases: TGTGCCAGCAGCCCCGCCCCTTACAGGGGGCGGAATCAGCCCCAGCATTTT.

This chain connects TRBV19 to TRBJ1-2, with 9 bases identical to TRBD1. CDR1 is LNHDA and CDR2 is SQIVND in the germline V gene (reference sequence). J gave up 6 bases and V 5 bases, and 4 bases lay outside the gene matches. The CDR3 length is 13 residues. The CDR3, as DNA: TGTGCCAGTAGTTCAGGACAGGGGAATGGCTACACCTTC. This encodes CASSSGQGNGYTF.

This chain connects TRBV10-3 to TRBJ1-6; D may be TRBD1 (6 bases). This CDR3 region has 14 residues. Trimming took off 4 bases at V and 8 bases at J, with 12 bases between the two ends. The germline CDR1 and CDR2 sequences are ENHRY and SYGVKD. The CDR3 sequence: CAISGPDRDSPLHF. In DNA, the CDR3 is TGTGCCATCAGTGGGCCGGACAGAGATTCACCCCTCCACTTT.

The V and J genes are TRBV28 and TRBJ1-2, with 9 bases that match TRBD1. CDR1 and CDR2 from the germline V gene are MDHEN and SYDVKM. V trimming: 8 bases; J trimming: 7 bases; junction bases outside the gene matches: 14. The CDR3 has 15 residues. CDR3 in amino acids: CASLLGDRGESGYTF. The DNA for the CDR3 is TGTGCCAGCCTGTTAGGAGACAGGGGGGAAAGTGGCTACACCTTC.

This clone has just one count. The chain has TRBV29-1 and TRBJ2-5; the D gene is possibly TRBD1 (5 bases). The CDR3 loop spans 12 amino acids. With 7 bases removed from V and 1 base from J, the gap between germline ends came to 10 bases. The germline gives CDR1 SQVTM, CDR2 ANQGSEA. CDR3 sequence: CSGARAQETQYF. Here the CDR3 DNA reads TGCAGCGGGGCCAGGGCCCAAGAGACCCAGTACTTC.

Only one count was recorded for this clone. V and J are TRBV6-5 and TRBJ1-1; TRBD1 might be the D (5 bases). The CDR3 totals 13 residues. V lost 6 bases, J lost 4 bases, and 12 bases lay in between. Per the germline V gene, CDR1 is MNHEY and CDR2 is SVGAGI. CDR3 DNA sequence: TGTGCCAGCAGGAAGCAGGGAGGCACTGAAGCTTTCTTT. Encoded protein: CASRKQGGTEAFF.

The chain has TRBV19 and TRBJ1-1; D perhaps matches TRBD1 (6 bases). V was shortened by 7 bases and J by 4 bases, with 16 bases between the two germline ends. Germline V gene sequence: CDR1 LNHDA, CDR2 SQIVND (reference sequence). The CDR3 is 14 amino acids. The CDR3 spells CASTLQGFGTEAFF. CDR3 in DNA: TGTGCCAGTACTCTACAGGGATTCGGCACTGAAGCTTTCTTT.

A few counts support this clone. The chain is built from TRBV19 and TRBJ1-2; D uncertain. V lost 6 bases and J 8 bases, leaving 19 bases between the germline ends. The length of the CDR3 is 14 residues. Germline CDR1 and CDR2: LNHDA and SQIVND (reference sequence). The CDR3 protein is CASSFLSASGGYTF. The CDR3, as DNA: TGTGCCAGTAGCTTTCTTTCGGCTTCGGGAGGCTACACCTTC.

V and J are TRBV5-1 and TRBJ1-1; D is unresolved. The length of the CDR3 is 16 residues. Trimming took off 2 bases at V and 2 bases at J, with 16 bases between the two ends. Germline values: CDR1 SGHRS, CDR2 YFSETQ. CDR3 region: CASSFRRAPVNTEAFF. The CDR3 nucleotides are TGCGCCAGCAGCTTTCGGCGGGCTCCGGTCAACACTGAAGCTTTCTTT.

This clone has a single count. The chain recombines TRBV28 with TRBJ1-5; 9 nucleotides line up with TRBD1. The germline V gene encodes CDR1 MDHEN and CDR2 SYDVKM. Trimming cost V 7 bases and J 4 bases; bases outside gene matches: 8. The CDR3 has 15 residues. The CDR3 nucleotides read TGTGCCAGCATGACCCCGGGACAGGGAAATCAGCCCCAGCATTTT. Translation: CASMTPGQGNQPQHF.